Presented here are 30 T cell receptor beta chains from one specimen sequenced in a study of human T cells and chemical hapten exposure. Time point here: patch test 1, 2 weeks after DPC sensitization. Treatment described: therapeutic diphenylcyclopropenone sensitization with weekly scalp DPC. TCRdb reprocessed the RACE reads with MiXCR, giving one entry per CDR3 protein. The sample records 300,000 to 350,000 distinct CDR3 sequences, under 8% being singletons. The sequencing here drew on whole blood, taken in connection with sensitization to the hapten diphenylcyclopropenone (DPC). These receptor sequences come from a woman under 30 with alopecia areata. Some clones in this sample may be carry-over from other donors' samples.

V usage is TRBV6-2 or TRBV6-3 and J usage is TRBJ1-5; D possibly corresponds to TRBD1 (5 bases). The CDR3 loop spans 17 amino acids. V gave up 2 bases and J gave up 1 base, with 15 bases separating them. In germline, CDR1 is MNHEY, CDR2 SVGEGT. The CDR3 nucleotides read TGTGCCAGCAGTTACGCTACGAGGGGTAAAAGCAATCAGCCCCAGCATTTT. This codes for CASSYATRGKSNQPQHF.

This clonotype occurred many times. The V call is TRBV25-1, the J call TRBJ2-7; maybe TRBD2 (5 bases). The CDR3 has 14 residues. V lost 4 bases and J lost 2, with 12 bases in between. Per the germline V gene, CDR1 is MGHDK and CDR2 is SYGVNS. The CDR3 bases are TGTGCCAGCAGTGGTCCTCCCGGGACCTACGAGCAGTACTTC. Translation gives CASSGPPGTYEQYF.

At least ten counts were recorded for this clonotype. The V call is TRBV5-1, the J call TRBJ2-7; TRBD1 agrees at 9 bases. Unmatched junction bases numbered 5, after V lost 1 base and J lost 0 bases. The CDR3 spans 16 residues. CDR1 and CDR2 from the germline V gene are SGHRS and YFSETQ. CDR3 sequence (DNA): TGCGCCAGCAGCTTGTCAGGGACAGGGAGCTCCTACGAGCAGTACTTC. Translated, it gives CASSLSGTGSSYEQYF.

This CDR3 is CASSQDRSISGNTIYF. The DNA for the CDR3 is TGCGCCAGCAGCCAAGATCGCAGCATCTCTGGAAACACCATATATTTT. The rearrangement joins TRBV4-3 to TRBJ1-3, with D uncertain. This CDR3 contains 16 residues. Germline V gene data show CDR1 as LGHNA and CDR2 as YSLEER. V was clipped by 0 bases and J by 0 bases, with 9 bases between them.

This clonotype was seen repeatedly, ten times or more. DNA for the CDR3: TGCAGCGTTTGGGGGGGACAGGGCACAGATACGCAGTATTTT. Translating it yields CSVWGGQGTDTQYF. The chain couples TRBV29-1 to TRBJ2-3; a weak D match, TRBD1 (8 bases). Trimming left V 5 bases short and J 1 base short, with 13 bases between. The germline V gene has CDR1 SQVTM and CDR2 ANQGSEA. The CDR3 covers 14 residues.

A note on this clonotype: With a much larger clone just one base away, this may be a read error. CDR3 coding DNA: TGTGCCAGCAGTAGGGACGACCCGTTCACAGATACGCAGTATTTT. Translating it yields CASSRDDPFTDTQYF. V usage is TRBV6-4 and J usage is TRBJ2-3; D may match TRBD1 or TRBD2 (5 bases each). The V gene lost 5 bases and the J gene lost 2 bases, with 14 bases spanning the gap. Germline loops: CDR1 MRHNA, CDR2 SNTAGT. CDR3 length equals 15 residues.

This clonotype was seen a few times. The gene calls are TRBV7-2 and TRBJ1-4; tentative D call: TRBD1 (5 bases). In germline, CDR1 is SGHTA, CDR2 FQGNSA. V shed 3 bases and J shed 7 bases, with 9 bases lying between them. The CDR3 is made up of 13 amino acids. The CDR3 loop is CASSLGVREKLFF. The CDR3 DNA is TGTGCCAGCAGCTTGGGGGTTCGTGAAAAACTGTTTTTT.

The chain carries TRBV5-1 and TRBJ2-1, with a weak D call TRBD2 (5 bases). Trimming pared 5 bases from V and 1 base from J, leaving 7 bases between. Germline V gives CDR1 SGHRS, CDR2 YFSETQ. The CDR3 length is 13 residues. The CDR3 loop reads CASSRRSYNEQFF. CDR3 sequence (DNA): TGCGCCAGCAGTCGGAGGTCCTACAATGAGCAGTTCTTC.

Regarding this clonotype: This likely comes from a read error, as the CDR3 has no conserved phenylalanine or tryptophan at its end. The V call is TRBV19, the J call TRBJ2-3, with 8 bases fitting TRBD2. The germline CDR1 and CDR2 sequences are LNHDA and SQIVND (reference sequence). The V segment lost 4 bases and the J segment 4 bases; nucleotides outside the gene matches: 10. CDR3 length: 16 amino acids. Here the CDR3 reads CASSRRTSLAPDTQYS. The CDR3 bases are TGTGCCAGTAGTAGAAGGACTAGCCTTGCGCCAGATACGCAGTATTCT.

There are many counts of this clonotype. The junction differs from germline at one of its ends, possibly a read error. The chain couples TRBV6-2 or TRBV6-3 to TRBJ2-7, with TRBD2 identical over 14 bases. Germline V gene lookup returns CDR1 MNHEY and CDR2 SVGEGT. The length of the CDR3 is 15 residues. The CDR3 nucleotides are TGTGCCAGCAGTTCACCGGGACTAGCGGGGGCCCGACTACACTTC. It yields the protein CASSSPGLAGARLHF.

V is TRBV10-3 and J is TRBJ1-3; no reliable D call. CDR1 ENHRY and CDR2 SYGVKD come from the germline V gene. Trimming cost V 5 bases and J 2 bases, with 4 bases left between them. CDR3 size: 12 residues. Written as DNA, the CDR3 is TGTGCCATCAGTCAGGCTGGAAACACCATATATTTT. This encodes CAISQAGNTIYF.

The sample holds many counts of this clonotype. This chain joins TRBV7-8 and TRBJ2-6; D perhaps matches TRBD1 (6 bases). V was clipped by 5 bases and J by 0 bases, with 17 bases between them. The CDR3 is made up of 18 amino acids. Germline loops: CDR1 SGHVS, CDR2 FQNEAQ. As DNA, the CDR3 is TGTGCCAGCAGCCCAAGTACAGGGCCGAGCTCTGGGGCCAACGTCCTGACTTTC. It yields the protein CASSPSTGPSSGANVLTF.

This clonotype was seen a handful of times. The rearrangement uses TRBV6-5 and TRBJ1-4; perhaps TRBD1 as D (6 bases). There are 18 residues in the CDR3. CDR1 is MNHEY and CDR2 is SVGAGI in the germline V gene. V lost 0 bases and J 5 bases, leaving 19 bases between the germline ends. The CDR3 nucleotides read TGTGCCAGCAGTTACTCGAAACGCGGGGTACAGGGAAATGAAAAACTGTTTTTT. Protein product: CASSYSKRGVQGNEKLFF.

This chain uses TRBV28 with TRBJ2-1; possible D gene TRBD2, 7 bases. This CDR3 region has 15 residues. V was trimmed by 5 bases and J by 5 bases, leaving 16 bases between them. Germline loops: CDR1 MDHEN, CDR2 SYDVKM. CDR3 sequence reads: CASSVGGGGDNEQFF. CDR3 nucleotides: TGTGCCAGCAGTGTCGGGGGAGGGGGAGACAATGAGCAGTTCTTC.

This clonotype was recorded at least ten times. The CDR3 spells CASSLITAKETQYF. Here the CDR3 DNA reads TGCGCCAGCAGCTTGATTACGGCTAAAGAGACCCAGTACTTC. The rearrangement joins TRBV5-1 to TRBJ2-5; the D is unclear. CDR3 length: 14 residues. Germline lookup yields CDR1 SGHRS and CDR2 YFSETQ. V was clipped by 1 base and J by 3 bases, with 10 bases between them.

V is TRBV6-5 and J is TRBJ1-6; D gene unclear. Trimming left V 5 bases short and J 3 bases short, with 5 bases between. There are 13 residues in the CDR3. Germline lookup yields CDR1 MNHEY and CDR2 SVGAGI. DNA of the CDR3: TGTGCCAGCAGTCCCGACTATAATTCACCCCTCCACTTT. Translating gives CASSPDYNSPLHF.

The DNA of the CDR3 is TGTGCCAGCAGATCGTATCTGTCGGCAGATACGCAGTATTTT. Amino acids: CASRSYLSADTQYF. This sequence joins TRBV2 and TRBJ2-3; D remains ambiguous. The CDR3 contains 14 residues. The germline V gene encodes CDR1 SNHLY and CDR2 FYNNEI. Deletions cut 6 bases from V and 4 bases from J, with 14 bases between.

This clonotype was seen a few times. The CDR3 here is CASSLPRGGLYNEQFF. The CDR3 region has the DNA TGTGCCAGCTCATTACCCCGGGGGGGCCTCTACAATGAGCAGTTCTTC. This rearrangement joins TRBV2 to TRBJ2-1; 8 bases match TRBD2. Trimming cost V 8 bases and J 3 bases; bases outside gene matches: 12. The V gene's germline CDR1 is SNHLY and CDR2 FYNNEI. The CDR3 spans 16 residues.

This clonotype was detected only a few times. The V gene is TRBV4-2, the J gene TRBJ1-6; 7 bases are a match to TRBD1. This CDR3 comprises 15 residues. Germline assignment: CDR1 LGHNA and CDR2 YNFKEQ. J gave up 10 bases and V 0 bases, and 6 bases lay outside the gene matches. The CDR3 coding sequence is TGTGCCAGCAGCCAAGAAGGGGGCGCGGCGTCACCCCTCCACTTT. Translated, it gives CASSQEGGAASPLHF.

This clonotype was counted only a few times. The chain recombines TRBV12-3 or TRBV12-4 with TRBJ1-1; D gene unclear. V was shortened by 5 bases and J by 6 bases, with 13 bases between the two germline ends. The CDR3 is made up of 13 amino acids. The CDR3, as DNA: TGTGCCAGCAGTAACTACCCTCAGGCTGAAGCTTTCTTT. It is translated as CASSNYPQAEAFF.

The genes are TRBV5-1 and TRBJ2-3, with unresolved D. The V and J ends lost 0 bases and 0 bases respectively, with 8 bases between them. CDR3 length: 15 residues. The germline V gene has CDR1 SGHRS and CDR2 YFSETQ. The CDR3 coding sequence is TGCGCCAGCAGCTTGGACGGTAAAAGCACAGATACGCAGTATTTT. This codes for CASSLDGKSTDTQYF.

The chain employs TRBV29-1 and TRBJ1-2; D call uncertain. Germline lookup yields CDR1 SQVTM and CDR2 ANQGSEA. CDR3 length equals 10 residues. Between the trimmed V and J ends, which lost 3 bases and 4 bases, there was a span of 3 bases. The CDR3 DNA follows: TGCAGCGTTGAGTCCTATGGCTACACCTTC. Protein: CSVESYGYTF. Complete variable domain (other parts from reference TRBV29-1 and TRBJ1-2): SAVISQKPSRDICQRGTSLTIQCQVDSQVTMMFWYRQQPGQSLTLIATANQGSEATYESGFVIDKFPISRPNLTFSTLTVSNMSPEDSSIYLCSVESYGYTFGSGTRLTVV.

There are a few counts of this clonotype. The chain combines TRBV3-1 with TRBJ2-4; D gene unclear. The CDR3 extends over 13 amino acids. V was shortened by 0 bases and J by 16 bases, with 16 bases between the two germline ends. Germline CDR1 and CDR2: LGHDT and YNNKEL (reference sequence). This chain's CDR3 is CASSQDPSAVGYF. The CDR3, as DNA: TGTGCCAGCAGCCAAGATCCTTCCGCAGTTGGATACTTC.

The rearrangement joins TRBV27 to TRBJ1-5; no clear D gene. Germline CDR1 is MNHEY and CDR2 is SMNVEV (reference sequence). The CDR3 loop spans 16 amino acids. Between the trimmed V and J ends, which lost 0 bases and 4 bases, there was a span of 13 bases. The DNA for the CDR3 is TGTGCCAGCAGTTTATCTTGGTTCGGAGGTAATCAGCCCCAGCATTTT. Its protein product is CASSLSWFGGNQPQHF.

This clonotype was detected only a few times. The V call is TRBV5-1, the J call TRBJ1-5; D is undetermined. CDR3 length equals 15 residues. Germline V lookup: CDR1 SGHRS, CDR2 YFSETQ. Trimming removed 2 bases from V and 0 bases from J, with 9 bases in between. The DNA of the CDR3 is TGCGCCAGCAGCTTACGGACGGGTAGCAATCAGCCCCAGCATTTT. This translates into CASSLRTGSNQPQHF.

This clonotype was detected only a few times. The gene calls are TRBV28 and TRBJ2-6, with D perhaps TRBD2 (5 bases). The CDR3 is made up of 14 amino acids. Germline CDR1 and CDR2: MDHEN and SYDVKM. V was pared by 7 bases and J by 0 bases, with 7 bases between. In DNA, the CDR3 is TGTGCCAGCAATGGAGGCTCTGGGGCCAACGTCCTGACTTTC. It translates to CASNGGSGANVLTF.

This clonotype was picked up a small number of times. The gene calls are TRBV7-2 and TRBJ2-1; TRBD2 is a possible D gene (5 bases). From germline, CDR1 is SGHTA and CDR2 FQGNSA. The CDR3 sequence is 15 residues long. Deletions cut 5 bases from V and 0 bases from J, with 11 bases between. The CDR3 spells CASSQGLSSYNEQFF. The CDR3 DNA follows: TGTGCCAGCAGCCAAGGACTGAGCTCCTACAATGAGCAGTTCTTC.

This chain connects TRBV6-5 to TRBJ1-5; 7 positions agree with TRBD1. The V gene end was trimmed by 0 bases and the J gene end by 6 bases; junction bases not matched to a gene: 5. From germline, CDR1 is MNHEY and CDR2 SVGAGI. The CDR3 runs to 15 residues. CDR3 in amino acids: CASSYSSGGGQPQHF. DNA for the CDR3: TGTGCCAGCAGTTACTCATCAGGGGGTGGTCAGCCCCAGCATTTT.

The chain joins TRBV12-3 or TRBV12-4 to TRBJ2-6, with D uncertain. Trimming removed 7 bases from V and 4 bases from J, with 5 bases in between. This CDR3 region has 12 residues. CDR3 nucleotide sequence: TGTGCCAGCAACACAGGGGCCAACGTCCTGACTTTC. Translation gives CASNTGANVLTF.

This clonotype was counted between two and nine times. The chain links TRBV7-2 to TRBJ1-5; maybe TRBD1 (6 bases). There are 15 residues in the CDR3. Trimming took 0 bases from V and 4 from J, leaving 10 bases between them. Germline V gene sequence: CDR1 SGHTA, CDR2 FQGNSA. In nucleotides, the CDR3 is TGTGCCAGCAGCTTAGCCGGGGGGCGGAATCAGCCCCAGCATTTT. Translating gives CASSLAGGRNQPQHF.